This is a list of T cell receptor beta chains from one sample in a study of beta chain features in type 1 diabetes. The data were produced by immunoSEQ multiplex PCR, yet TCRdb's version contains in-frame clones alone and is incomplete. The sample has 400,000 to 550,000 clones; 10% to 12% are singletons. The sequencing input was naive CD4+ T cells from blood. The receptor source for this set is a woman aged 18-29 years in good health. The CDR3 runs from the conserved cysteine through the conserved F or W.

V gene: TRBV15; CDR3 protein: CATSMDSYQPQHF
V gene: TRBV30; CDR3 protein: CAGRVPPVREQYF
V gene: TRBV5-4; CDR3 protein: CASSKGWGTGVYEQYF
V gene: TRBV25-1; CDR3 protein: CASSEGHGGDTQYF
V gene: TRBV9; CDR3 protein: CASSVEAAEKLFF
V gene: TRBV30; CDR3 protein: CAWSWSWDEQYF
V gene: TRBV15; CDR3 protein: CATSRGLSGTNNSPLHF
V gene: TRBV23-1; CDR3 protein: CASRPPVPKVSGANVLTF
V gene: TRBV28; CDR3 protein: CASSRDRVSPLHF
V gene: TRBV5-4; CDR3 protein: CASSLVVAGGSYEQYF
V gene: TRBV10-3; CDR3 protein: CAISDLTFRRSYEQYF
V gene: TRBV29-1; CDR3 protein: CSVAIAGETQYF
V gene: TRBV7-3; CDR3 protein: CASSKGSTDTQYF
V gene: TRBV7-3; CDR3 protein: CASNLIPGTSGYEQYF
V gene: TRBV9; CDR3 protein: CASSPRTLSPTDTQYF
V gene: TRBV9; CDR3 protein: CASSVAGAYYNEQFF
V gene: TRBV23-1; CDR3 protein: CASSTTPATNEKLFF
V gene: TRBV7-9; CDR3 protein: CASSLVDGPDSPLHF
V gene: TRBV7-7; CDR3 protein: CASSLNPTGELFF
V gene: TRBV11-1; CDR3 protein: CASSPWTVNEQFF
V gene: TRBV19; CDR3 protein: CASSIFRLGQGHEQFF
V gene: TRBV7-2; CDR3 protein: CASSSWDGYSNQPQHF
V gene: TRBV5-1; CDR3 protein: CASSFSEAQYF
V gene: TRBV29-1; CDR3 protein: CSVDHGRSADTQYF
V gene: TRBV7-2; CDR3 protein: CASSPNKGLANGELFF
V gene: TRBV14; CDR3 protein: CASSQGNPGIYNEQFF
V gene: TRBV7-9; CDR3 protein: CASSLLVTWGAFF
V gene: TRBV27; CDR3 protein: CASGLLTDTQYF
V gene: TRBV7-9; CDR3 protein: CASSLTGNTEAFF
V gene: TRBV7-8; CDR3 protein: CASSSASGRAPGELFF
V gene: TRBV6-6; CDR3 protein: CASTTGQGLFNQPQHF
V gene: TRBV29-1; CDR3 protein: CSVEGLAASEQYF
V gene: TRBV21-1; CDR3 protein: CASSNGQTDTQYF
V gene: TRBV5-1; CDR3 protein: CASSPRLAGDSFNEQFF
V gene: TRBV29-1; CDR3 protein: CSVYQVANTEAFF
V gene: TRBV7-2; CDR3 protein: CASSPRQGTHEQYF
V gene: TRBV4-1; CDR3 protein: CASSRTGLVEQFF
V gene: TRBV7-2; CDR3 protein: CASSPRPNTGELFF
V gene: TRBV28; CDR3 protein: CASSQTPYAFF
V gene: TRBV18; CDR3 protein: CATSTAGGSYNEQFF